The 25 T cell receptor beta chains reported below all come from one sample, sequenced in a study of blood T cell repertoires in COVID-19. TCRdb keeps only in-frame clones here, not all; method: immunoSEQ multiplex PCR. The repertoire has about 160,000 clones, approximately 81% of them found once; the top ten carry about 3.3%. The specimen sequenced was peripheral blood. The source of these receptors is a human donor with acute or convalescent COVID-19. The donor label of this sample is uncertain.

The V gene is TRBV18, the J gene TRBJ2-3; 8 bases map to TRBD2. CDR1 KGHSH and CDR2 LQKENI come from the germline V gene. V was pared by 3 bases and J by 0 bases, with 14 bases of the junction left unmatched. The CDR3 runs 19 residues. The CDR3 sequence is CASSPVPEKRGKSTDTQYF. The CDR3 DNA is TGTGCCAGCTCACCGGTCCCGGAGAAGCGGGGGAAGAGCACAGATACGCAGTATTTT.

This clone was seen only once. V gene TRBV6-5 combines with J gene TRBJ1-1; no clear D gene. The CDR3 spans 13 residues. The V gene lost 9 bases and the J gene lost 0 bases, with 11 bases spanning the gap. In germline, CDR1 is MNHEY, CDR2 SVGAGI. DNA of the CDR3: TGTGCCAGTCAACCCTATATGAACACTGAAGCTTTCTTT. Encoded protein: CASQPYMNTEAFF.

The table lists this clone with a count of one. The chain carries TRBV29-1 and TRBJ1-2, with TRBD1 matching over 9 bases. This CDR3 has 13 amino acids. Germline V gene data show CDR1 as SQVTM and CDR2 as ANQGSEA. The ends lost 6 bases at V and 2 bases at J; junction bases unmatched: 4. The CDR3 protein is CSVSDRGNYGYTF. CDR3 DNA sequence: TGCAGCGTCTCTGACAGGGGGAACTATGGCTACACCTTC.

The rearrangement uses TRBV5-1 and TRBJ1-2; 9 positions match TRBD1. Trimming at V came to 4 bases and at J to 2 bases, leaving 3 bases not matched to a gene. The CDR3 spans 14 residues. Germline V lookup: CDR1 SGHRS, CDR2 YFSETQ. The CDR3 nucleotides read TGCGCCAGCAGCCAGGGACAGGGAAACTATGGCTACACCTTC. This translates into CASSQGQGNYGYTF.

The J gene is TRBJ1-1, the V gene TRBV9; 7 bases are shared with TRBD1. Germline lookup yields CDR1 SGDLS and CDR2 YYNGEE. The CDR3 contains 13 residues. J was trimmed by 0 bases and V by 7 bases; bases with no gene match: 3. The CDR3 region has the DNA TGTGCCAGCGGGCAGGGGGTGAACACTGAAGCTTTCTTT. The encoded protein is CASGQGVNTEAFF.

This chain joins TRBV29-1 and TRBJ2-1; 12 bases line up with TRBD2. The germline gives CDR1 SQVTM, CDR2 ANQGSEA. Germline trimming cut 7 bases from V and 9 bases from J; bases unmatched to any gene: 10. The CDR3 length is 14 residues. CDR3 coding DNA: TGCAGCGCTCCCCTAGCGGGGGGGCCCGGTGAGCAGTTCTTC. Translation: CSAPLAGGPGEQFF.

The V call is TRBV6-6, the J call TRBJ2-3, with D tentatively TRBD2 (5 bases). This CDR3 has 13 residues. Germline assignment: CDR1 MNHNY and CDR2 SVGAGI (reference sequence). Between the trimmed V and J ends, which lost 3 bases and 4 bases, there was a span of 8 bases. The CDR3, as DNA: TGTGCCAGCAGTTATTGGCGGGCAGATACGCAGTATTTT. This translates into CASSYWRADTQYF.

The V call is TRBV15, the J call TRBJ2-7; TRBD2 agrees at 12 bases. V dropped 3 bases and J dropped 3; count of bases not matched to a gene: 6. Germline V CDR1 and CDR2: LNHNV, YYDKDF (reference sequence). The CDR3 runs to 16 residues. The CDR3 nucleotides read TGTGCCACCAGCAGGGATCTAGCGGGGGGGTTCTACGAGCAGTACTTC. It is translated as CATSRDLAGGFYEQYF.

The chain uses TRBV5-1 and TRBJ1-6, with D perhaps matching TRBD1 (6 bases). The germline gives CDR1 SGHRS, CDR2 YFSETQ. Trimming removed 6 bases from V and 5 bases from J, with 30 bases in between. The CDR3 loop spans 20 amino acids. For the CDR3, the DNA is TGCGCCAGCAAAGCTTACGAGGGGGAGTCACTTCTAGATGATAATTCACCCCTCCACTTT. This sequence encodes CASKAYEGESLLDDNSPLHF.

The rearrangement uses TRBV20-1 and TRBJ2-1; 7 nucleotides agree with TRBD2. With 3 bases clipped from V and 0 bases from J, the junction kept 8 bases outside the gene matches. In germline, CDR1 is DFQATT, CDR2 SNEGSKA (reference sequence). The CDR3 contains 16 residues. The CDR3 bases are TGCAGTGCTAGTAGACCCGGGGGGACCTCCTACAATGAGCAGTTCTTC. Its translation: CSASRPGGTSYNEQFF.

The chain couples TRBV30 to TRBJ1-2; D ambiguous. Germline lookup yields CDR1 GTSNPN and CDR2 SVGIG (reference sequence). Trimming removed 2 bases at V and 10 bases at J, with 8 bases between. The CDR3 loop spans 10 amino acids. The CDR3 spells CAWSPQDYTF. The DNA of the CDR3 is TGTGCCTGGAGTCCCCAGGACTACACCTTC.

The chain uses TRBV5-1 and TRBJ1-1, with a possible D match to TRBD1 (5 bases). Germline V gene lookup returns CDR1 SGHRS and CDR2 YFSETQ. Trimming took off 4 bases at V and 0 bases at J, with 13 bases between the two ends. This CDR3 contains 15 residues. The DNA of the CDR3 is TGCGCCAGCAGCAAACCGGACATGCTGAACACTGAAGCTTTCTTT. This codes for CASSKPDMLNTEAFF.

The CDR3 spells CSVGDRVNQPQHF. In nucleotides, the CDR3 is TGCAGCGTTGGGGACAGGGTCAATCAGCCCCAGCATTTT. The rearrangement uses TRBV29-1 and TRBJ1-5; 9 bases line up with TRBD1. CDR1 and CDR2 from the germline V gene are SQVTM and ANQGSEA. Germline trimming cut 4 bases from V and 3 bases from J; bases unmatched to any gene: 1. The CDR3 is made up of 13 amino acids.

This clone occurred once. V and J are TRBV7-6 and TRBJ2-3; weak D call: TRBD1 (6 bases). CDR1 is SGHVS and CDR2 is FNYEAQ in the germline V gene. This CDR3 contains 17 residues. V lost 1 base to trimming and J lost 3 bases, with 17 bases between them. CDR3: CASSLEGQLLGTDTQYF. CDR3 nucleotide sequence: TGTGCCAGCAGCTTAGAAGGACAGCTCCTTGGGACAGATACGCAGTATTTT.

The chain is built from TRBV7-2 and TRBJ1-4; no definite D call. V lost 6 bases and J 8 bases, leaving 10 bases between the germline ends. Germline CDR1 and CDR2: SGHTA and FQGNSA. The CDR3 length is 12 residues. CDR3 bases: TGTGCCAGCAGGCTGAACCGGGAAAAACTGTTTTTT. Translated, it gives CASRLNREKLFF.

Regarding this clone: The identical CDR3 is also encoded by other nucleotide sequences in the sample. The J gene is TRBJ1-1, the V gene TRBV30, with a possible D match to TRBD1 (6 bases). The CDR3 has 13 amino acids. Trimming cost V 0 bases and J 1 base, with 6 bases left between them. Looked up from germline, CDR1 is GTSNPN and CDR2 is SVGIG (reference sequence). CDR3 region: CAWSVQGNTEAFF. The CDR3 region has the DNA TGTGCCTGGAGTGTACAGGGGAACACTGAAGCTTTCTTT.

V and J are TRBV21-1 and TRBJ1-3; the DNA was not compared with TRBD1, the D call given in the table. TRBV21-1 is designated a pseudogene. The CDR3 is 16 residues long. As DNA, the CDR3 is TGTGCCAGCAGCGTAAACAGGGGTAAGGCTGGAAACACCATATATTTT. As protein: CASSVNRGKAGNTIYF.

J is TRBJ2-7 and V is TRBV7-2, with 7 bases fitting TRBD1. V lost 3 bases to trimming and J lost 2 bases; unmatched junction nucleotides: 4. Germline CDR1 reads SGHTA; CDR2 reads FQGNSA. The CDR3 runs 14 residues. Here the CDR3 reads CASSFGTAPYEQYF. CDR3 coding DNA: TGTGCCAGCAGCTTTGGGACAGCTCCCTACGAGCAGTACTTC. The whole variable domain, remainder taken from reference TRBV7-2 and TRBJ2-7, is GAGVSQSPSNKVTEKGKDVELRCDPISGHTALYWYRQSLGQGLEFLIYFQGNSAPDKSGLPSDRFSAERTGGSVSTLTIQRTQQEDSAVYLCASSFGTAPYEQYFGPGTRLTVT.

This chain links TRBV3-1 (or the pseudogene TRBV3-2) with TRBJ1-5, with D perhaps matching TRBD1 (5 bases). The CDR3 loop spans 15 amino acids. Trimming removed 4 bases from V and 3 bases from J, with 13 bases in between. The germline CDR1 and CDR2 sequences are LGHDT and YNNKEL (reference sequence). Here the CDR3 reads CASSPGGGFNQPQHF. The CDR3 DNA sequence: TGTGCCAGCAGCCCCGGGGGGGGGTTCAATCAGCCCCAGCATTTT.

The rearrangement uses TRBV6-4 and TRBJ2-6; perhaps TRBD1 as D (6 bases). CDR1 MRHNA and CDR2 SNTAGT come from the germline V gene. The CDR3 sequence is 17 residues long. V was shortened by 5 bases and J by 1 base, with 15 bases between the two germline ends. The chain's CDR3 is CASSKQGASSGANVLTF. DNA for the CDR3: TGTGCCAGCAGTAAACAGGGCGCATCGTCTGGGGCCAACGTCCTGACTTTC.

The CDR3 protein is CASSGFGGLAGETQYF. In nucleotides, the CDR3 is TGTGCCAGCAGTGGATTTGGAGGACTAGCCGGGGAGACCCAGTACTTC. The rearrangement links TRBV2 to TRBJ2-5; 8 positions agree with TRBD2. The CDR3 sequence is 16 residues long. With V trimmed by 4 bases and J by 5 bases, 12 bases remained unmatched. Germline V gene data show CDR1 as SNHLY and CDR2 as FYNNEI.

This chain joins TRBV3-1 (or the pseudogene TRBV3-2) and TRBJ2-1, with D possibly matching TRBD1 (6 bases). From germline, CDR1 is LGHDT and CDR2 YNNKEL (reference sequence). This CDR3 spans 14 amino acids. V lost 5 bases and J 5 bases, leaving 13 bases between the germline ends. CDR3: CASSFGQGHNEQFF. The CDR3 DNA follows: TGTGCCAGCAGCTTCGGGCAGGGGCACAATGAGCAGTTCTTC.

The chain combines TRBV28 with TRBJ2-2; TRBD2 agrees at 10 bases. Germline V gene lookup returns CDR1 MDHEN and CDR2 SYDVKM. This CDR3 contains 16 residues. V was pared by 3 bases and J by 6 bases, with 7 bases of the junction left unmatched. The DNA of the CDR3 is TGTGCCAGCAGTTTCCAGCGGGGGGGCCTCGCCGGGGAGCTGTTTTTT. The encoded protein is CASSFQRGGLAGELFF.

This chain links TRBV27 with TRBJ1-5, with 9 bases matching TRBD1. The CDR3 is 17 amino acids. V was clipped by 5 bases and J by 2 bases; unmatched bases: 10. Germline assignment: CDR1 MNHEY and CDR2 SMNVEV (reference sequence). The CDR3 loop reads CASSPSGTGRGNQPQHF. In DNA form, the CDR3 reads TGTGCCAGCAGTCCCTCCGGGACAGGGAGAGGCAATCAGCCCCAGCATTTT.

The rearrangement uses TRBV19 and TRBJ2-5, with D possibly being TRBD2 (5 bases). With 0 bases removed from V and 10 bases from J, the gap between germline ends came to 18 bases. This CDR3 region has 15 residues. The germline gives CDR1 LNHDA, CDR2 SQIVND (reference sequence). Written as DNA, the CDR3 is TGTGCCAGTAGTATAGATCCCCCTCGGGGTGGGAGCCAGTACTTC. It encodes CASSIDPPRGGSQYF.